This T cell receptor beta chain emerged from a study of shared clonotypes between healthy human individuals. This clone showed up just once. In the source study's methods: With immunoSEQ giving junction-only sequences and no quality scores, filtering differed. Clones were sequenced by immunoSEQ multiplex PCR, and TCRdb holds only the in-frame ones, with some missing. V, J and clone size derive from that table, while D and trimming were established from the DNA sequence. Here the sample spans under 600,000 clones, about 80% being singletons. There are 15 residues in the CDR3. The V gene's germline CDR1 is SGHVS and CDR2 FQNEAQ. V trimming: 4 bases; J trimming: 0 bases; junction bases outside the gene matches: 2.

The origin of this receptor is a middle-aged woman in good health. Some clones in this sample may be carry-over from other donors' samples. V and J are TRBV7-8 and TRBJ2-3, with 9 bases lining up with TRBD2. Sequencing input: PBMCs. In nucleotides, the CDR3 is TGTGCCAGCAGCTGGAGCGGGAGGAGCACAGATACGCAGTATTTT. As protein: CASSWSGRSTDTQYF.